The rows below give T cell receptor beta chains drawn from one sample of a study of PD-1 blockade in classical Hodgkin lymphoma. Profiled with immunoSEQ multiplex PCR; TCRdb holds only in-frame clones, not every one. The repertoire holds 75,000 to 100,000 clones, with over 80% as singletons. The input for sequencing was peripheral blood mononuclear cells (PBMCs), taken at baseline. The origin of the receptors is a human donor with classical Hodgkin lymphoma. Both conserved end residues are part of each CDR3. Fields, in order: clone size, D gene, J gene, V gene, CDR3 protein, CDR3 DNA. The D gene is left open where the match is weak. Only some rows state a clone size, as once, few, many or a class for expanded clones.

>.|TRBD1|TRBJ2-7|TRBV6-4
CASSRDRVEREQYF
TGTGCCAGCAGCCGGGACAGGGTTGAGCGCGAGCAGTACTTC
>.|TRBD1|TRBJ2-5|TRBV4-2
CASSHVPDRGRETQYF
TGTGCCAGCAGCCATGTCCCCGACAGGGGACGGGAGACCCAGTACTTC
>once|.|TRBJ2-3|TRBV2
CASSEAVSTDTQYF
TGTGCCAGCAGTGAAGCAGTGAGCACAGATACGCAGTATTTT
>.|.|TRBJ1-2|TRBV29-1
CSVEAGAGGYTF
TGCAGCGTTGAAGCGGGCGCGGGTGGCTACACCTTC
>.|TRBD1|TRBJ2-1|TRBV6-5
CASSTRQGVRNEQFF
TGTGCCAGCAGTACCCGACAGGGAGTCCGCAATGAGCAGTTCTTC
>.|TRBD1|TRBJ2-7|TRBV7-6
CASSSQGAGVGYEQYF
TGTGCTAGCAGCTCGCAGGGGGCAGGGGTAGGCTACGAGCAGTACTTC
>.|.|TRBJ1-3|TRBV9
CASSADVDGPGNTIYF
TGTGCCAGCAGCGCGGACGTGGATGGGCCTGGAAACACCATATATTTT
>.|TRBD2|TRBJ2-5|TRBV5-1
CASSSIAGGETQYF
TGCGCCAGCAGCTCCATAGCGGGAGGGGAGACCCAGTACTTC
>few|TRBD2|TRBJ2-5|TRBV18
CASSPGRSAGGVETQYF
TGTGCCAGCTCACCAGGTCGTTCAGCGGGAGGAGTGGAGACCCAGTACTTC
>.|TRBD2|TRBJ2-7|TRBV11-2
CASSLATSGFYEQYF
TGTGCCAGCAGCTTAGCGACTAGCGGATTTTACGAGCAGTACTTC
>.|.|TRBJ2-1|TRBV7-6
CASSVGPGVNEQFF
.
>.|TRBD1|TRBJ1-1|TRBV2
CASIPGQGTEAFF
TGTGCCAGCATTCCGGGACAGGGCACTGAAGCTTTCTTT
>.|.|TRBJ1-2|TRBV10-3
CAISESGGGYTF
TGTGCCATCAGTGAGTCGGGGGGTGGCTACACCTTC
>.|.|TRBJ2-1|TRBV10-3
CAISVDTSSYNEQFF
TGTGCCATCAGTGTGGACACAAGCTCCTACAATGAGCAGTTCTTC
>.|.|TRBJ1-1|TRBV6-5
CASSMNTEAFF
TGTGCCAGCTCCATGAACACTGAAGCTTTCTTT
>.|.|TRBJ2-3|TRBV21-1
CASSKANFYTDTQYF
TGTGCCAGCAGCAAAGCCAACTTCTACACAGATACGCAGTATTTT
>few|.|TRBJ2-7|TRBV5-6
CASSFAAAYEQYF
TGTGCCAGCAGCTTCGCAGCCGCCTACGAGCAGTACTTC
>.|TRBD1|TRBJ1-1|TRBV6-5
CASRPPTGGTEAFF
TGTGCCAGCAGACCCCCCACAGGGGGCACTGAAGCTTTCTTT
>.|.|TRBJ2-1|TRBV11-3
CASSRNNEQFF
TGTGCCAGCAGCAGAAACAATGAGCAGTTCTTC
>.|.|TRBJ1-2|TRBV6-5
CASKMDSNYGYTF
TGTGCCAGCAAAATGGACAGTAACTATGGCTACACCTTC
>.|TRBD1|TRBJ1-4|TRBV28
CASSSQGGTTNEKLFF
TGTGCCAGCAGTTCACAGGGGGGGACAACTAATGAAAAACTGTTTTTT
>.|.|TRBJ1-4|TRBV5-1
CASSEGQPNEKLFF
TGCGCCAGCAGCGAGGGACAACCTAATGAAAAACTGTTTTTT
>few|TRBD1|TRBJ1-3|TRBV27
CASSLSGTGLRSGNTIYF
TGTGCCAGCAGCTTATCAGGGACAGGCTTGCGCTCTGGAAACACCATATATTTT
>.|.|TRBJ1-5|TRBV9
CASSGGLNQPQHF
TGTGCCAGCAGCGGGGGCTTGAATCAGCCCCAGCATTTT
>.|TRBD1|TRBJ2-5|TRBV5-1
CASSVDRRETQYF
TGCGCCAGCAGCGTGGACAGGCGGGAGACCCAGTACTTC
>.|.|TRBJ2-1|TRBV5-4
CASSLDQRSSNEQFF
TGTGCCAGCAGCCTAGACCAGAGGAGTTCCAATGAGCAGTTCTTC
>.|.|TRBJ2-7|TRBV7-2
CASSLEVGPYEQYF
TGTGCCAGCAGCTTAGAGGTCGGACCCTACGAGCAGTACTTC
>.|.|TRBJ1-2|TRBV23-1
CASSHPSGETGDYGYTF
TGCGCCAGCAGTCACCCGAGTGGGGAGACAGGAGACTATGGCTACACCTTC
>.|.|TRBJ2-5|TRBV6-1
CASSYGSTQYF
TGTGCCAGCAGTTACGGGAGCACCCAGTACTTC
>.|.|TRBJ1-1|TRBV18
CASSEVMNTEAFF
TGTGCCAGCTCGGAGGTTATGAACACTGAAGCTTTCTTT
>.|TRBD1|TRBJ2-7|TRBV4-3
CASSQAGQGYEQYF
TGCGCCAGCAGCCAAGCGGGACAGGGATACGAGCAGTACTTC
>.|.|TRBJ2-3|TRBV5-1
CASSGMGTDTQYF
TGCGCCAGCAGCGGCATGGGGACAGATACGCAGTATTTT
>.|.|TRBJ1-1|TRBV5-4
CASSSTAMNTEAFF
TGTGCCAGCAGCTCCACAGCTATGAACACTGAAGCTTTCTTT
>.|.|TRBJ2-2|TRBV9
CASSVTGNTGELFF
TGTGCCAGCAGCGTAACCGGGAACACCGGGGAGCTGTTTTTT
>.|.|TRBJ2-1|TRBV27
CASSPRRGLDEQFF
TGTGCCAGCAGTCCCCGGAGGGGGCTCGATGAGCAGTTCTTC
>few|.|TRBJ1-1|TRBV7-6
CASSSQVGAEAFF
TGTGCCAGCAGTTCTCAAGTGGGAGCTGAAGCTTTCTTT
>.|.|TRBJ2-7|TRBV7-9
CASSDRDGFYEQYF
TGTGCCAGCAGCGACCGGGACGGATTCTACGAGCAGTACTTC
>.|.|TRBJ1-5|TRBV28
CASSLLGISAQPQHF
TGTGCCAGCAGTTTATTGGGTATCTCCGCTCAGCCCCAGCATTTT
>.|TRBD2|TRBJ2-3|TRBV30
CAWSKKIAGGRWTDTQYF
TGTGCCTGGTCCAAGAAAATAGCGGGAGGGCGGTGGACAGATACGCAGTATTTT
>once|.|TRBJ2-3|TRBV21-1
CASSLPGQSSGRTSTDTQYF
TGTGCCAGCAGCCTACCGGGACAGTCTAGCGGGAGGACTAGCACAGATACGCAGTATTTT
>.|.|TRBJ1-1|TRBV15
CATSRDRLNTEAFF
TGTGCCACCAGCAGAGATAGGTTGAACACTGAAGCTTTCTTT